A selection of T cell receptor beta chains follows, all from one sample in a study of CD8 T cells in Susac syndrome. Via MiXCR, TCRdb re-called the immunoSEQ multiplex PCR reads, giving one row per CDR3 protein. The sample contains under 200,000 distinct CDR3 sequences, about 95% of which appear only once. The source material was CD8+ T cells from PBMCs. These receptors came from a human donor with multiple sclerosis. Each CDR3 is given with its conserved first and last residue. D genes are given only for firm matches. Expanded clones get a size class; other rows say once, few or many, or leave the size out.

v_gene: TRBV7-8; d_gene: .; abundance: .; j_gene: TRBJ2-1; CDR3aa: CASGPGPYNEQFF; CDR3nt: TGTGCCAGCGGGCCGGGACCATACAATGAGCAGTTCTTC
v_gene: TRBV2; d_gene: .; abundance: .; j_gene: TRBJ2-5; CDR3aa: CANTKTGPQETQYF; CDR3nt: TGTGCCAACACTAAAACGGGGCCACAAGAGACCCAGTACTTC
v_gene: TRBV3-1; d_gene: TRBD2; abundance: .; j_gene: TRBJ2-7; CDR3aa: CASSHELAGSYEQYF; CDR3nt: TGTGCCAGCAGCCATGAACTAGCGGGGAGCTACGAGCAGTACTTC
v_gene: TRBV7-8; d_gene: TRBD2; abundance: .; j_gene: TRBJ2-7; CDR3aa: CASSLAVVAGLYEQYF; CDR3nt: TGTGCCAGCAGCTTAGCGGTGGTAGCGGGCCTCTACGAGCAGTACTTC
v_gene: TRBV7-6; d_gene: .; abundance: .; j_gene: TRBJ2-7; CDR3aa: CASSSNMGPSYEQYF; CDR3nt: TGTGCCAGCAGCTCGAACATGGGGCCCTCCTACGAGCAGTACTTC
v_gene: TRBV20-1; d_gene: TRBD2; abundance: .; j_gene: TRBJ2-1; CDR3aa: CSARVPSGNFPYNEQFF; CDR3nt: TGCAGTGCTAGAGTTCCTAGCGGGAATTTCCCCTACAATGAGCAGTTCTTC
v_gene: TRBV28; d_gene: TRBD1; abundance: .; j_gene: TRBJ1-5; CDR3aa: CASSPFPGQGMNQPQHF; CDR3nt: TGTGCCAGCAGTCCCTTTCCGGGACAGGGGATGAATCAGCCCCAGCATTTT
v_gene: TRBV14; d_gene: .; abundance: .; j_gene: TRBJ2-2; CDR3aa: CASSHSRGTGELFF; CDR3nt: TGTGCCAGCAGCCACTCGAGGGGGACCGGGGAGCTGTTTTTT
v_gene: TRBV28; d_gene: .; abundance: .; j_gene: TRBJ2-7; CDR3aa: CASVAGYEQYF; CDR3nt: TGTGCCAGCGTCGCCGGATACGAGCAGTACTTC
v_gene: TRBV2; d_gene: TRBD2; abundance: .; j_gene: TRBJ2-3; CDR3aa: CASSELAGQTGDTQYF; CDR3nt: TGTGCCAGCAGTGAACTAGCGGGCCAAACCGGGGATACGCAGTATTTT
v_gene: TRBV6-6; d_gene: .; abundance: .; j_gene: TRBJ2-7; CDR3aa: CASRLTYSSYEQYF; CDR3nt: TGTGCCAGCAGATTGACTTATAGCTCCTACGAGCAGTACTTC
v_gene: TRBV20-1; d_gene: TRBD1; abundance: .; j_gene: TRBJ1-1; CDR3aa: CSATPGQGNTEAFF; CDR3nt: TGCAGTGCTACTCCGGGACAGGGGAACACTGAAGCTTTCTTT
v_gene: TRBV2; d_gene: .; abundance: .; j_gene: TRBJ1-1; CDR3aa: CASRGGEAFF; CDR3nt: TGTGCCAGCCGGGGAGGGGAAGCTTTCTTT
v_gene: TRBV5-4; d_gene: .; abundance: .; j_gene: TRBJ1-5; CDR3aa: CASSLRGDNQPQHF; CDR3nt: TGTGCCAGCAGCTTAAGGGGAGACAATCAGCCCCAGCATTTT
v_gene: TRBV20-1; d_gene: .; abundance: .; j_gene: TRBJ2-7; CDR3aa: CSAEHRASYEQYF; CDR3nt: TGCAGTGCGGAACACAGGGCTTCCTACGAGCAGTACTTC
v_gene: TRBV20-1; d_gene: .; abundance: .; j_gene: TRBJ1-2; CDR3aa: CSARCPKGVWYGYTF; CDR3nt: TGCAGTGCTAGATGCCCCAAGGGGGTGTGGTATGGCTACACCTTC
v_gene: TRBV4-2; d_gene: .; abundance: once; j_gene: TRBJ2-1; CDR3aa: CASSQKDEQFF; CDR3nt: TGTGCCAGCAGCCAGAAGGATGAGCAGTTCTTC
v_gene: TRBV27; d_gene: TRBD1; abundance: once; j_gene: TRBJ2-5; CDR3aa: CASRRTGGWETQYF; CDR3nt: TGTGCCAGCAGGCGGACAGGGGGCTGGGAGACCCAGTACTTC
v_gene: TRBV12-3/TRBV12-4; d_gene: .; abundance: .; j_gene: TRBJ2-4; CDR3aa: CASRDAKNIQYF; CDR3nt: TGTGCCAGCAGGGATGCCAAAAACATTCAGTACTTC
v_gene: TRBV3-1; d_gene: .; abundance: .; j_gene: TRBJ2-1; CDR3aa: CASSQDAGISSYNEQFF; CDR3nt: TGTGCCAGCAGCCAAGATGCAGGGATAAGCTCCTACAATGAGCAGTTCTTC
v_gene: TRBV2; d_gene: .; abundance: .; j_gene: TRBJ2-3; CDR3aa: CASSRGETSASTDTQYF; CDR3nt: TGTGCCAGCAGTAGAGGAGAGACTAGTGCCAGCACAGATACGCAGTATTTT
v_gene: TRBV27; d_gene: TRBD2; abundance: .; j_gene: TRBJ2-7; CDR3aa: CASSQTSGIAYEQYF; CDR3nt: TGTGCCAGCAGCCAGACTAGCGGGATAGCCTACGAGCAGTACTTC
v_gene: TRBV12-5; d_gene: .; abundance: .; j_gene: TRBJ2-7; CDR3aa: CASGFHSVSYEQYF; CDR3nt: TGTGCTAGTGGTTTCCATTCCGTATCCTACGAGCAGTACTTC
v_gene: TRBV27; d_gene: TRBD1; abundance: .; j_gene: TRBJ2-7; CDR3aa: CASSSPGQGNEQYF; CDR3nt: TGTGCCAGCAGTTCCCCGGGACAGGGTAACGAGCAGTACTTC
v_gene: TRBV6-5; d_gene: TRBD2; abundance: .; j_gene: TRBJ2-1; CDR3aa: CASSYSFTSGWEQFF; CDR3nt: TGTGCCAGCAGTTACTCTTTTACTAGCGGATGGGAGCAGTTCTTC
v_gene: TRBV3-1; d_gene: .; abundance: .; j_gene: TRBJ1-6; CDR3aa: CASSQRDNSGSPLHF; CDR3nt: TGTGCCAGCAGCCAAAGGGACAATTCGGGTTCACCCCTCCACTTT
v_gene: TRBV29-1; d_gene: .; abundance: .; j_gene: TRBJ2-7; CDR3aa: CSVVQGGGVEQYF; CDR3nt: TGCAGCGTTGTCCAGGGGGGGGGCGTCGAGCAGTACTTC
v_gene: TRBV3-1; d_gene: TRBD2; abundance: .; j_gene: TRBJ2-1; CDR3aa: CASSWGLGDYNEQFF; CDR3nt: TGTGCCAGCAGCTGGGGACTAGGGGATTACAATGAGCAGTTCTTC
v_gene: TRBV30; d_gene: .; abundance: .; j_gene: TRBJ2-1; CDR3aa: CAWDTGIGFNEQFF; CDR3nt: TGTGCCTGGGACACAGGAATCGGGTTCAATGAGCAGTTCTTC